Shown below are 26 T cell receptor beta chains from a single sample sequenced in a study of shared clonotypes between healthy human individuals. Naivety among CD8 cells was defined by CD45RO negativity and positive CCR7 selection, thereby excluding terminally differentiated effector memory CD45RA+ cells. The protocol was immunoSEQ multiplex PCR, while the TCRdb copy is restricted to in-frame clones and leaves out a portion. The sample lists about 1.9 million clones, 93% seen once, with approximately 1.7% in the top ten. Sequencing was carried out using naive CD8+ T cells from PBMCs. The receptor set was obtained from a man younger than 35 in good health. Some clones in this sample may be carry-over from other donors' samples.

This sequence joins TRBV28 and TRBJ2-2; no reliable D call. Trimming took 6 bases from V and 4 from J, leaving 9 bases between them. The V gene's germline CDR1 is MDHEN and CDR2 SYDVKM. The CDR3 is made up of 13 amino acids. Written as DNA, the CDR3 is TGTGCCAGCAGACCTACTACCACCGGGGAGCTGTTTTTT. The encoded protein is CASRPTTTGELFF. The full variable domain, rest sourced from reference TRBV28 and TRBJ2-2, is DVKVTQSSRYLVKRTGEKVFLECVQDMDHENMFWYRQDPGLGLRLIYFSYDVKMKEKGDIPEGYSVSREKKERFSLILESASTNQTSMYLCASRPTTTGELFFGEGSRLTVL.

This chain connects TRBV7-3 to TRBJ2-1; possibly TRBD1 for D (5 bases). CDR3 size: 15 residues. Germline V lookup: CDR1 SGHTA, CDR2 FQGTGA. V was shortened by 1 base and J by 3 bases, with 10 bases between the two germline ends. In DNA form, the CDR3 reads TGTGCCAGCAGCTTAATGGGGCCTAACTACAATGAGCAGTTCTTC. It specifies CASSLMGPNYNEQFF.

Comments on this clone: The same CDR3 also results from other DNA sequences found in this sample. The J gene is TRBJ1-2, the V gene TRBV5-6; no definite D call. V lost 0 bases, J lost 5 bases, and 8 bases lay in between. Germline V lookup: CDR1 SGHDT, CDR2 YYEEEE. The CDR3 runs 13 residues. CDR3 nucleotide sequence: TGTGCCAGCAGCTTGGACAGAGATTATGGCTACACCTTC. It is translated as CASSLDRDYGYTF.

This chain links TRBV30 with TRBJ1-2, with D unclear. CDR1 and CDR2 (germline): GTSNPN, SVGIG (reference sequence). This CDR3 comprises 13 residues. V was trimmed by 0 bases and J by 4 bases, leaving 9 bases between them. CDR3 DNA: TGTGCCTGGAGTGTAAACAGCGGCTATGGCTACACCTTC. This codes for CAWSVNSGYGYTF.

With respect to this clone: Other DNA sequences in this sample translate to the same CDR3. This chain uses TRBV7-8 with TRBJ2-7; the D is unclear. Trimming stripped 1 base from V and 0 bases from J, with 10 bases between. The CDR3 extends over 15 amino acids. CDR1 and CDR2 (germline): SGHVS, FQNEAQ. CDR3: CASSLEGGSSYEQYF. The CDR3, as DNA: TGTGCCAGCAGCTTAGAAGGCGGTAGCTCCTACGAGCAGTACTTC.

The V and J genes are TRBV9 and TRBJ2-7; 7 bases are shared with TRBD2. The CDR3 runs to 12 residues. V was pared by 3 bases and J by 5 bases, with 2 bases of the junction left unmatched. Germline lookup yields CDR1 SGDLS and CDR2 YYNGEE. The CDR3 spells CASSGAGDEQYF. CDR3 coding DNA: TGTGCCAGCAGCGGCGCGGGGGACGAGCAGTACTTC.

This chain joins TRBV5-1 and TRBJ2-7; tentatively, D is TRBD1 (6 bases). CDR1 and CDR2 from the germline V gene are SGHRS and YFSETQ. V lost 1 base and J 12 bases, leaving 26 bases between the germline ends. The CDR3 has 16 residues. The CDR3 is CASSLSGGQSPQGLYF. The CDR3 nucleotides read TGCGCCAGCAGCTTGAGCGGCGGACAGTCCCCCCAAGGACTGTACTTC.

The gene calls are TRBV9 and TRBJ2-5, with a possible D match to TRBD1 (6 bases). CDR1 is SGDLS and CDR2 is YYNGEE in the germline V gene. The V gene lost 3 bases and the J gene lost 9 bases, with 30 bases spanning the gap. The CDR3 loop spans 18 amino acids. The CDR3 DNA reads TGTGCCAGCAGCGCCCCAGGGACATACAGCCTTGATAGAAAAGCCCAGTACTTC. Residues: CASSAPGTYSLDRKAQYF. Based on the CDR3 plus reference TRBV9 and TRBJ2-5, the full variable domain is DSGVTQTPKHLITATGQRVTLRCSPRSGDLSVYWYQQSLDQGLQFLIQYYNGEERAKGNILERFSAQQFPDLHSELNLSSLELGDSALYFCASSAPGTYSLDRKAQYFGPGTRLLVL.

The gene calls are TRBV12-5 and TRBJ2-1; 8 bases agree with TRBD2. With 3 bases clipped from V and 9 bases from J, the junction kept 28 bases outside the gene matches. Looked up from germline, CDR1 is LGHNT and CDR2 is FRNRAP. The CDR3 has 21 amino acids. The CDR3 bases are TGTGCTAGTGGTTTCCCGAGACTAGCGTACCTTTGTGGGCCCCGTCGTCCTGAGCAGTTCTTC. Translated, it gives CASGFPRLAYLCGPRRPEQFF. Based on the CDR3 plus reference TRBV12-5 and TRBJ2-1, the full variable domain is DARVTQTPRHKVTEMGQEVTMRCQPILGHNTVFWYRQTMMQGLELLAYFRNRAPLDDSGMPKDRFSAEMPDATLATLKIQPSEPRDSAVYFCASGFPRLAYLCGPRRPEQFFGPGTRLTVL.

This sequence joins TRBV7-2 and TRBJ2-7; 7 bases align to TRBD1. CDR1 SGHTA and CDR2 FQGNSA come from the germline V gene. The CDR3 totals 17 residues. Losses at the gene ends were 1 base for V and 2 bases for J; bases not matched to a gene: 11. Here the CDR3 DNA reads TGTGCCAGCAGCTTAGGGTACGGGACAGAGATCCCCTACGAGCAGTACTTC. Amino acid sequence: CASSLGYGTEIPYEQYF.

As for this clone: A much larger clone is a single base away; this may be a read error. Other DNA sequences in this specimen translate into the identical CDR3. The chain uses TRBV9 and TRBJ2-2; no reliable D call. Trimming removed 7 bases from V and 2 bases from J, with 3 bases in between. This CDR3 is 11 amino acids long. Germline V gives CDR1 SGDLS, CDR2 YYNGEE. The CDR3: CASGNTGELFF. In nucleotides, the CDR3 is TGTGCCAGCGGTAACACCGGGGAGCTGTTTTTT. Combining the CDR3 with reference TRBV9 and TRBJ2-2 gives the whole variable domain DSGVTQTPKHLITATGQRVTLRCSPRSGDLSVYWYQQSLDQGLQFLIQYYNGEERAKGNILERFSAQQFPDLHSELNLSSLELGDSALYFCASGNTGELFFGEGSRLTVL.

This clone occurred a few times. Other DNA sequences in the sample encode the same CDR3. V gene TRBV19 combines with J gene TRBJ1-1; no clear D gene. The CDR3 has 13 amino acids. Between the trimmed V and J ends, which lost 6 bases and 0 bases, there was a span of 8 bases. Germline-derived CDR1 and CDR2 are LNHDA and SQIVND (reference sequence). CDR3 residues: CASRDGLNTEAFF. CDR3 coding DNA: TGTGCCAGTAGGGACGGACTGAACACTGAAGCTTTCTTT.

The gene calls are TRBV4-1 and TRBJ2-1; TRBD1 might be the D (5 bases). This CDR3 region has 21 residues. Germline V gene data show CDR1 as MGHRA and CDR2 as YSYEKL. V was trimmed by 5 bases and J by 2 bases, leaving 31 bases between them. In DNA, the CDR3 is TGCGCCAGCAGCTTCCGATCAGACAGAGCCACCTTAGGGCTCCCCTACAATGAGCAGTTCTTC. It encodes CASSFRSDRATLGLPYNEQFF.

This rearrangement joins TRBV11-2 to TRBJ2-5, with TRBD1 matching 8 bases. CDR3 length equals 18 residues. Germline-derived CDR1 and CDR2 are SGHAT and FQNNGV. J was trimmed by 3 bases and V by 5 bases; bases with no gene match: 17. The CDR3 sequence is CASSPARGRLPQKETQYF. The DNA for the CDR3 is TGTGCCAGCAGCCCCGCCAGGGGGCGTCTACCCCAGAAAGAGACCCAGTACTTC. Combining the CDR3 with reference TRBV11-2 and TRBJ2-5 gives the whole variable domain EAGVAQSPRYKIIEKRQSVAFWCNPISGHATLYWYQQILGQGPKLLIQFQNNGVVDDSQLPKDRFSAERLKGVDSTLKIQPAKLEDSAVYLCASSPARGRLPQKETQYFGPGTRLLVL.

This chain links TRBV4-1 with TRBJ1-2; 7 bases are a match to TRBD1. This CDR3 has 16 residues. Per the germline V gene, CDR1 is MGHRA and CDR2 is YSYEKL. Trimming cost V 0 bases and J 8 bases; bases outside gene matches: 12. CDR3 bases: TGCGCCAGCAGCCAAGAAGGGGTCTCGGGACAGTGGGGCTACACCTTC. This gives the protein CASSQEGVSGQWGYTF.

Remarks on this clone: This sample also contains other DNA sequences that code for the same CDR3. This chain joins TRBV11-2 and TRBJ1-5; the D gene is possibly TRBD1 (5 bases). CDR3 length equals 12 residues. Germline V gene lookup returns CDR1 SGHAT and CDR2 FQNNGV. Deletions cut 3 bases from V and 6 bases from J, with 6 bases between. The CDR3 is CASSLGGQPQHF. The DNA of the CDR3 is TGTGCCAGCAGCTTGGGGGGTCAGCCCCAGCATTTT.

The genes are TRBV27 and TRBJ2-1; possibly TRBD2 for D (5 bases). This CDR3 has 12 residues. Germline V CDR1 and CDR2: MNHEY, SMNVEV (reference sequence). Trimming took off 5 bases at V and 8 bases at J, with 10 bases between the two ends. The CDR3 DNA reads TGTGCCAGCAGTGGAGGCTGGGATGAGCAGTTCTTC. Its translation is CASSGGWDEQFF.

To note about this clone: Other DNA sequences from this sample encode an identical CDR3 as well. The V gene is TRBV5-1, the J gene TRBJ2-7, with TRBD2 matching over 7 bases. CDR1 SGHRS and CDR2 YFSETQ come from the germline V gene. V lost 0 bases to trimming and J lost 4 bases; unmatched junction nucleotides: 7. The CDR3 is 15 amino acids. The chain's CDR3 is CASSLAAGVGYEQYF. CDR3 bases: TGCGCCAGCAGCTTGGCCGCGGGGGTAGGATACGAGCAGTACTTC.

The chain recombines TRBV28 with TRBJ2-1, with D possibly TRBD2 on 6 matching bases. Per germline, CDR1 MDHEN and CDR2 SYDVKM. Trimming left V 3 bases short and J 15 bases short, with 21 bases between. There are 14 residues in the CDR3. CDR3 DNA: TGTGCCAGCAGTTTCTCGGGTTTAGCGGCTAAACCGTTCTTC. It specifies CASSFSGLAAKPFF.

In its sample, this clone was seen a few times. This chain links TRBV5-6 with TRBJ1-1; D may be TRBD1 (6 bases). The V gene's germline CDR1 is SGHDT and CDR2 YYEEEE. The CDR3 covers 13 residues. The V gene lost 0 bases and the J gene lost 10 bases, with 13 bases spanning the gap. The CDR3: CASSLAGEDRAFF. CDR3 nucleotides: TGTGCCAGCAGCTTGGCAGGGGAGGACAGAGCTTTCTTT.

The chain uses TRBV2 and TRBJ2-1; the D is unclear. V shed 8 bases and J shed 2 bases, with 4 bases lying between them. Germline CDR1 SNHLY, CDR2 FYNNEI. CDR3 length: 11 amino acids. The CDR3 here is CASQPYNEQFF. The DNA for the CDR3 is TGTGCCAGCCAGCCCTACAATGAGCAGTTCTTC.

The chain carries TRBV6-1 and TRBJ2-7; 7 nucleotides line up with TRBD2. V was clipped by 4 bases and J by 5 bases; unmatched bases: 8. The germline V gene has CDR1 MNHNS and CDR2 SASEGT. This CDR3 is 14 amino acids long. CDR3 residues: CASSGTGTMDEQYF. The CDR3 region has the DNA TGTGCCAGCAGTGGAACCGGGACTATGGACGAGCAGTACTTC.

With respect to this clone: Sequence at one end of the junction differs from germline and may be a read error. The chain joins TRBV7-2 to TRBJ1-1; 9 bases are shared with TRBD1. CDR3 length: 15 amino acids. Germline values: CDR1 SGHTA, CDR2 FQGNSA. This CDR3 reads CASSSRTGELGEVFF. In DNA, the CDR3 is TGTGCCAGCAGCTCCCGGACAGGGGAATTGGGTGAAGTTTTCTTT.

The chain carries TRBV28 and TRBJ2-7; D is undetermined. Germline-derived CDR1 and CDR2 are MDHEN and SYDVKM. V was shortened by 1 base and J by 3 bases, with 13 bases between the two germline ends. The CDR3 length is 15 residues. Here the CDR3 DNA reads TGTGCCAGCAGTTTATCCCAGGATATTAACTACGAGCAGTACTTC. It codes for CASSLSQDINYEQYF.

The chain joins TRBV4-1 to TRBJ1-1; possibly TRBD1 for D (6 bases). The germline V and J ends were trimmed by 4 bases and 0 bases, with 15 bases remaining between them. This CDR3 contains 16 residues. Germline loops: CDR1 MGHRA, CDR2 YSYEKL. DNA of the CDR3: TGCGCCAGCAGCCCGCGGGCAGGGGTTATGAACACTGAAGCTTTCTTT. It is translated as CASSPRAGVMNTEAFF.

This clone was seen once. The chain joins TRBV14 to TRBJ2-3; 13 bases are a match to TRBD2. After removal of 2 bases from V and 3 bases from J, the junction contained 5 bases not matched to a gene. The germline V gene encodes CDR1 SGHDN and CDR2 FVKESK. There are 17 residues in the CDR3. DNA of the CDR3: TGTGCCAGCAGCCAACACAAGGGACTAGCGGGGACAGATACGCAGTATTTT. Amino acid sequence: CASSQHKGLAGTDTQYF.